A single sample is the source of the 10 T cell receptor beta chains below, sequenced in a study of blood T cells in healthy people across ages. The use of a sample-barcoded 5' primer and a J-beta primer mix characterized a second PCR of roughly 6 to 11 cycles. TCRdb analysed the 5' RACE reads with MiXCR anew, one entry per CDR3 protein. This sample has roughly 700,000 distinct CDR3 sequences, with 20% to 25% found just once. These data were also filed under a second study, of T cells of mothers and their children.

Sequencing was performed on blood. These receptors were taken from a boy aged 5 to 17 in good health.

This rearrangement joins TRBV29-1 to TRBJ2-5; tentative D call: TRBD2 (6 bases). The CDR3 consists of 13 residues. Germline V lookup: CDR1 SQVTM, CDR2 ANQGSEA. V was clipped by 4 bases and J by 0 bases, with 9 bases between them. The CDR3 DNA sequence: TGCAGCGTTGCCGCGGGGCACCAAGAGACCCAGTACTTC. It encodes CSVAAGHQETQYF.

The V and J genes are TRBV3-1 and TRBJ2-5; TRBD2 is a possible D gene (5 bases). The CDR3 runs 17 residues. Trimming removed 0 bases from V and 1 base from J, with 15 bases in between. Germline V gene data show CDR1 as LGHDT and CDR2 as YNNKEL (reference sequence). CDR3 DNA sequence: TGTGCCAGCAGCCAAGAAGGAGGCACTATCTCCCAAGAGACCCAGTACTTC. Protein: CASSQEGGTISQETQYF.

V and J are TRBV15 and TRBJ2-6; 7 positions match TRBD1. V dropped 6 bases and J dropped 1; count of bases not matched to a gene: 12. CDR1 and CDR2 (germline): LNHNV, YYDKDF (reference sequence). There are 18 residues in the CDR3. The CDR3 is CATSPRGGGPSGANVLTF. The CDR3 DNA sequence: TGTGCCACCAGTCCCAGAGGGGGCGGTCCATCTGGGGCCAACGTCCTGACTTTC.

This clonotype was seen a handful of times. The chain couples TRBV29-1 to TRBJ2-5; TRBD2 might be the D (5 bases). The CDR3 contains 13 residues. In germline, CDR1 is SQVTM, CDR2 ANQGSEA. V was clipped by 3 bases and J by 5 bases, with 13 bases between them. CDR3 coding DNA: TGCAGCGTTGATGTTTACCGCGGGGAGACCCAGTACTTC. As protein: CSVDVYRGETQYF.

In DNA form, the CDR3 reads TGCGCCAGCAGTGACCTAGGGCACTATGGCTACACCTTC. Translating gives CASSDLGHYGYTF. The chain combines TRBV10-2 with TRBJ1-2; no firm D call. V lost 3 bases to trimming and J lost 3 bases, with 8 bases between them. Germline CDR1 reads WSHSY; CDR2 reads SAAADI. This CDR3 has 13 residues.

V gene TRBV2 combines with J gene TRBJ1-2; 10 positions match TRBD1. V gave up 8 bases and J gave up 6 bases; unmatched junction bases: 6. Germline V gene sequence: CDR1 SNHLY, CDR2 FYNNEI. This CDR3 has 13 residues. The CDR3 region is CASWGQGQNGYTF. In DNA form, the CDR3 reads TGTGCCAGCTGGGGACAGGGGCAAAATGGCTACACCTTC.

This clonotype was picked up a small number of times. A much larger clone differs by one base, so this may be a read error. The chain employs TRBV6-5 and TRBJ2-7; TRBD2 might be the D (6 bases). The germline gives CDR1 MNHEY, CDR2 SVGAGI. The CDR3 loop spans 14 amino acids. V lost 2 bases, J lost 4 bases, and 12 bases lay in between. For the CDR3, the DNA is TGTGCCAGCAGTTACCTGGGACGGGGGTACGAGCAGTACTTC. Protein: CASSYLGRGYEQYF.

The sample holds a few counts of this clonotype. The V call is TRBV20-1, the J call TRBJ2-6, with 10 bases fitting TRBD1. The CDR3 spans 16 residues. CDR1 is DFQATT and CDR2 is SNEGSKA in the germline V gene (reference sequence). J gave up 0 bases and V 6 bases, and 5 bases lay outside the gene matches. In DNA form, the CDR3 reads TGCAGTGCCAAAAGGACAGGGGGCTCTGGGGCCAACGTCCTGACTTTC. Amino acid sequence: CSAKRTGGSGANVLTF.

In regard to this clonotype: A much larger clone sits a single nucleotide away, making a read error possible. The gene calls are TRBV7-3 and TRBJ1-2, with 9 bases matching TRBD1. J was trimmed by 5 bases and V by 9 bases; bases with no gene match: 7. Germline V CDR1 and CDR2: SGHTA, FQGTGA. The CDR3 consists of 13 residues. DNA of the CDR3: TGTGCCAGGAGCGTGGGACAGGGATATGGCTACACCTTC. Translated: CARSVGQGYGYTF. The variable domain in full, with the rest retrieved from reference TRBV7-3 and TRBJ1-2, is GAGVSQTPSNKVTEKGKYVELRCDPISGHTALYWYRQSLGQGPEFLIYFQGTGAADDSGLPNDRFFAVRPEGSVSTLKIQRTERGDSAVYLCARSVGQGYGYTFGSGTRLTVV.

The gene calls are TRBV20-1 and TRBJ1-1; maybe TRBD1 (5 bases). V was pared by 6 bases and J by 5 bases, with 16 bases between. Germline V gene lookup returns CDR1 DFQATT and CDR2 SNEGSKA (reference sequence). CDR3 size: 13 residues. The CDR3 spells CSARLAGSTEAFF. The CDR3 DNA is TGCAGTGCCCGGCTGGCAGGGTCGACTGAAGCTTTCTTT.